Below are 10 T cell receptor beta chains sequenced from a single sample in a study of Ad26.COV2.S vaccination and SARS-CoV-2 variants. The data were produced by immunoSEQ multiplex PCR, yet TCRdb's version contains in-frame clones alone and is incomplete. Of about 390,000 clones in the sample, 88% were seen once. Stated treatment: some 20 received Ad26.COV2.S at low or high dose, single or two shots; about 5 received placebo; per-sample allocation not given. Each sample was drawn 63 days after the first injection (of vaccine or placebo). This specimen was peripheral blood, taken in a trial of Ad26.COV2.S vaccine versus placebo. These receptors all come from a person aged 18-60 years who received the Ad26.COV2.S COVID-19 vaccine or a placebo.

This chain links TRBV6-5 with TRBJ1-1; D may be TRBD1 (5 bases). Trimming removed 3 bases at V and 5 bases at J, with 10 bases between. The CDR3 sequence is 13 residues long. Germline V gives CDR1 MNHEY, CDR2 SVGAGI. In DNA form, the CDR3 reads TGTGCCAGCAGTTATTCAGGGAGGACTGAAGCTTTCTTT. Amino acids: CASSYSGRTEAFF.

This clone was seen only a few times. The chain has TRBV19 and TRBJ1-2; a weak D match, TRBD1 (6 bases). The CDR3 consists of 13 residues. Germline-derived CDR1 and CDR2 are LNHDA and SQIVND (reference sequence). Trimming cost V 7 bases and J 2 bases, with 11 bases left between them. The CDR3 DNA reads TGTGCCAGTACAGGGGCTGGGAACTATGGCTACACCTTC. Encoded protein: CASTGAGNYGYTF.

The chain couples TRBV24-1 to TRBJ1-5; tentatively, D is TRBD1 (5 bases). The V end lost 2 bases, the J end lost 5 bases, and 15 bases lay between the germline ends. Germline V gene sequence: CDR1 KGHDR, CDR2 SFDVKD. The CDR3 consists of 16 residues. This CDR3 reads CATSDSQGLVDQPQHF. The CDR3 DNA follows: TGTGCCACCAGTGATTCCCAGGGCTTAGTCGATCAGCCCCAGCATTTT.

The CDR3 protein is CASRPLGTEGYEQYF. As DNA, the CDR3 is TGCGCCAGCAGGCCTCTAGGGACCGAGGGCTACGAGCAGTACTTC. V gene TRBV5-1 combines with J gene TRBJ2-7, with D perhaps TRBD1 or TRBD2 (5 bases each). The CDR3 covers 15 residues. Germline values: CDR1 SGHRS, CDR2 YFSETQ. The V end lost 5 bases, the J end lost 3 bases, and 18 bases lay between the germline ends.

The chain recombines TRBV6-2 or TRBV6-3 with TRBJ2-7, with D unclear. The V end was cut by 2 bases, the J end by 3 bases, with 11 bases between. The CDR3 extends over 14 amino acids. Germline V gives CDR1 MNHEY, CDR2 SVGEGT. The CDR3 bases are TGTGCCAGCAGTTACGATGGAAATGACTACGAGCAGTACTTC. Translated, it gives CASSYDGNDYEQYF.

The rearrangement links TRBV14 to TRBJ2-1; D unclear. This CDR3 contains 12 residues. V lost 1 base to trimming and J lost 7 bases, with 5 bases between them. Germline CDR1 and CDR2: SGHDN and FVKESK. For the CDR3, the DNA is TGTGCCAGCAGCCAAGTCAGGAATGAGCAGTTCTTC. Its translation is CASSQVRNEQFF.

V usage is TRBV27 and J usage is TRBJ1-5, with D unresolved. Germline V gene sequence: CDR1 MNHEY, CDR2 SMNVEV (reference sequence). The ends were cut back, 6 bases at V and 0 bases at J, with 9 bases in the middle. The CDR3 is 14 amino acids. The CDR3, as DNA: TGTGCCAGCAGCCCCGGGGATAGCAATCAGCCCCAGCATTTT. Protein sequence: CASSPGDSNQPQHF.

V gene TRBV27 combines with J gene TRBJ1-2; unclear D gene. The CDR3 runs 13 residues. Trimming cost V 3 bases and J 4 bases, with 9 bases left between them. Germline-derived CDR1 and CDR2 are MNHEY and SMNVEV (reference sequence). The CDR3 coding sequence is TGTGCCAGCAGTTTCTCTCCCCCCTATGGCTACACCTTC. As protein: CASSFSPPYGYTF.

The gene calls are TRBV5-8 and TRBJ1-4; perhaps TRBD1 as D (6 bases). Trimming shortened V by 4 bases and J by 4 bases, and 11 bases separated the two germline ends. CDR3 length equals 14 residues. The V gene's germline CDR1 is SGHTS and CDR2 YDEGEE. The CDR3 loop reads CASSVQGGNEKLFF. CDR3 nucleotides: TGTGCCAGCAGCGTACAGGGCGGTAATGAAAAACTGTTTTTT.

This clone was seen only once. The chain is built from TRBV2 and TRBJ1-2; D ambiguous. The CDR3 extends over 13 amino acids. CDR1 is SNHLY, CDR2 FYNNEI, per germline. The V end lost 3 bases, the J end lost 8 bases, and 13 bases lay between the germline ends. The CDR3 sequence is CASSDGPLGGYTF. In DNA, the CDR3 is TGTGCCAGCAGTGACGGACCTTTGGGAGGCTACACCTTC.